This T cell receptor beta chain was found in a study of OX40 agonist ivuxolimab in advanced cancers. Study details: Partial responses were seen in three patients, one with hepatocellular carcinoma and two with cutaneous melanoma.

About this clone itself: The antigen is not known.

Study conclusions and caveats: CD8+ T cells averaged more expanded clones than CD4+. Low clonal expansion, among the lowest seen, marked partial responders at 0.1-3.0 mg/kg.

The CDR3 is made up of 16 amino acids. Trimming stripped 4 bases from V and 2 bases from J, with 18 bases between. Germline-derived CDR1 and CDR2 are SGHVS and FQNEAQ. The protocol was immunoSEQ multiplex PCR, while the TCRdb copy is restricted to in-frame clones and leaves out a portion. Among about 98,000 clones listed, roughly 89% were seen once. The sequence was obtained from an adult with an advanced solid tumor such as melanoma, head and neck, liver or kidney cancer. The chain is built from TRBV7-8 and TRBJ2-7, with D unresolved. This sample comprised CD4+ or CD8+ T cells sorted from blood, obtained in a trial of the OX40 agonist ivuxolimab. The DNA of the CDR3 is TGTGCCAGCAGCTACTCTACAGATTCTCGAACCTACGAGCAGTACTTC. Its translation: CASSYSTDSRTYEQYF.